This T cell receptor (beta chain) comes out of a study of T cells in Graves' hyperthyroidism and ophthalmopathy. Turning to the study itself: Once the initial diagnosis was made, peripheral blood was obtained before any treatment.

TCR beta CDR3 regions were amplified from RNA transcripts. Carried out on the TCR CDR3, a first-round RT-PCR used the HTBI primer set. Each CDR3 protein gets one entry after TCRdb re-called the multiplex PCR reads with MiXCR. The sample holds fewer than 900,000 distinct CDR3 sequences; about 19% are singletons and the top ten take around 15%. Hyperthyroidism, newly diagnosed and lasting under 2 months, affected patients aged 18 to 65. Using 10 ml of fresh peripheral blood, PBMCs were prepared. Germline values: CDR1 MNHNS, CDR2 SASEGT. Trimming took off 5 bases at V and 2 bases at J, with 9 bases between the two ends. The CDR3 covers 13 residues.

The receptor was derived from a woman aged 50 to 65 with Graves' hyperthyroidism that later progressed to Graves' ophthalmopathy. Sequencing was done on a sample of blood. The J gene is TRBJ2-5, the V gene TRBV6-1; maybe TRBD2 (5 bases). CDR3 bases: TGTGCCAGCAGTTGGACTTATCAAGAGACCCAGTACTTC. This sequence encodes CASSWTYQETQYF.